This TCR beta chain was retrieved from a study of blood T cell repertoires in COVID-19. On the study more broadly: The cDNA or gDNA used as material had been derived from T cells, B-cell-depleted T cells, or PBMCs.

This CDR3 has 15 residues. The J segment lost 5 bases and the V segment lost 0 bases, leaving 1 base of the junction unmatched. The V gene's germline CDR1 is MNHEY and CDR2 SVGAGI. Authors' data handling: Amplified reference gene primers provided the basis for estimating nucleated cell counts. The table came from immunoSEQ multiplex PCR; TCRdb's copy has only in-frame clones and leaves some out. V and J calls and clone size are those listed in that table; D and trimming were worked out from the DNA. The data show some 290,000 clones, approximately 86% seen once. Sequenced: peripheral blood. The clonotype originates from a man younger than 35 with active or convalescent COVID-19. The chain employs TRBV6-5 and TRBJ2-2, with 9 nucleotides matching TRBD2. CDR3 DNA sequence: TGTGCCAGCAGTTACTCCCTAGCGGGAACCGGGGAGCTGTTTTTT. Its translation is CASSYSLAGTGELFF.